A single sample gave rise to the 25 T cell receptor beta chains below, sequenced in a study of blood T cell repertoires in COVID-19. TCRdb keeps only in-frame clones here, not all; method: immunoSEQ multiplex PCR. There are 44,000 or so clones in the sample; 75% to 85% occur only once, and 8.2% lies in the top ten. The sample was peripheral blood. These receptors came from a man aged 80 or over in a cohort sampled during active COVID-19.

The V and J genes are TRBV10-2 and TRBJ2-7, with unresolved D. The V gene lost 7 bases and the J gene lost 3 bases, with 10 bases spanning the gap. CDR1 WSHSY and CDR2 SAAADI come from the germline V gene. The CDR3 is 12 amino acids. The DNA of the CDR3 is TGCGCCAGCATGGCAGGCCTCTACGAGCAGTACTTC. This translates into CASMAGLYEQYF.

This chain joins TRBV5-6 and TRBJ2-7; 11 nucleotides agree with TRBD1. Trimming removed 3 bases from V and 1 base from J; junction bases left unmatched: 9. The CDR3 has 17 residues. The germline V gene has CDR1 SGHDT and CDR2 YYEEEE. The CDR3 reads CASSWDRGFAWSYEQYF. The CDR3 DNA reads as TGTGCCAGCAGCTGGGACAGGGGGTTCGCGTGGTCCTACGAGCAGTACTTC.

The chain has TRBV11-2 and TRBJ2-5, with 10 bases fitting TRBD2. CDR3 length: 15 amino acids. Trimming at V came to 5 bases and at J to 4 bases, leaving 7 bases not matched to a gene. CDR1 SGHAT and CDR2 FQNNGV come from the germline V gene. The DNA of the CDR3 is TGTGCCAGCAGCCCCTCTAGCGGGGGTCGAGAGACCCAGTACTTC. As protein: CASSPSSGGRETQYF.

This clone was recorded a few times. This chain links TRBV30 with TRBJ1-3; D gene ambiguous. Trimming cost V 2 bases and J 2 bases, with 4 bases left between them. Germline values: CDR1 GTSNPN, CDR2 SVGIG (reference sequence). The CDR3 has 12 amino acids. The CDR3 loop is CAWSPAGNTIYF. In DNA, the CDR3 is TGTGCCTGGAGTCCCGCTGGAAACACCATATATTTT.

The CDR3 DNA follows: TGCGCCAGCAGCTTACAGACACAGAACACCGGGGAGCTGTTTTTT. Translation: CASSLQTQNTGELFF. The chain carries TRBV5-1 and TRBJ2-2; D gene unclear. Looked up from germline, CDR1 is SGHRS and CDR2 is YFSETQ. The CDR3 contains 15 residues. Trimming shortened V by 2 bases and J by 1 base, and 9 bases separated the two germline ends.

V is TRBV6-6 and J is TRBJ2-2; 8 nucleotides align to TRBD2. In germline, CDR1 is MNHNY, CDR2 SVGAGI (reference sequence). The J segment lost 6 bases and the V segment lost 5 bases, leaving 8 bases of the junction unmatched. The CDR3 spans 15 residues. The DNA for the CDR3 is TGTGCCAGCAGTCTACTCATAGCGGGGTCCGGGGAGCTGTTTTTT. The encoded protein is CASSLLIAGSGELFF.

V and J are TRBV11-2 and TRBJ2-1; TRBD2 might be the D (5 bases). CDR1 and CDR2 from the germline V gene are SGHAT and FQNNGV. The CDR3 has 13 residues. V was trimmed by 0 bases and J by 14 bases, leaving 14 bases between them. CDR3 nucleotide sequence: TGTGCCAGCAGCTTAGATATAAGGGCCGGGGAGTTCTTC. It yields the protein CASSLDIRAGEFF.

The chain carries TRBV6-6 and TRBJ2-6, with D unresolved. The germline CDR1 and CDR2 sequences are MNHNY and SVGAGI (reference sequence). The CDR3 sequence is 15 residues long. Trimming cost V 6 bases and J 3 bases, with 12 bases left between them. CDR3 protein: CASSPIGDGANVLTF. The CDR3 DNA reads TGTGCCAGCAGCCCTATCGGTGATGGGGCCAACGTCCTGACTTTC.

The gene calls are TRBV7-2 and TRBJ2-1; no clear D. This CDR3 has 13 amino acids. CDR1 and CDR2 from the germline V gene are SGHTA and FQGNSA. Trimming took off 2 bases at V and 7 bases at J, with 9 bases between the two ends. The CDR3 loop is CASSLSPSNEQFF. The DNA for the CDR3 is TGTGCCAGCAGCTTATCCCCGTCTAATGAGCAGTTCTTC.

The chain recombines TRBV9 with TRBJ1-6, with D perhaps TRBD1 (5 bases). V gave up 4 bases and J gave up 7 bases, with 12 bases separating them. The CDR3 is made up of 14 amino acids. Germline V gene lookup returns CDR1 SGDLS and CDR2 YYNGEE. The CDR3 here is CASSSTVSNSPLHF. CDR3 sequence (DNA): TGTGCCAGCAGCTCGACAGTTTCAAATTCACCCCTCCACTTT.

The chain has TRBV7-2 and TRBJ2-7, with D unresolved. Germline loops: CDR1 SGHTA, CDR2 FQGNSA. The V end lost 8 bases, the J end lost 0 bases, and 14 bases lay between the germline ends. CDR3 length equals 14 residues. The CDR3 bases are TGTGCCAGCCGGCTAGGCGGTAGCTCCTACGAGCAGTACTTC. Translated: CASRLGGSSYEQYF.

The count of this clone is one. This sequence joins TRBV5-1 and TRBJ2-2; 9 positions agree with TRBD1. This CDR3 is 16 amino acids long. With V trimmed by 4 bases and J by 2 bases, 6 bases remained unmatched. Germline V gene sequence: CDR1 SGHRS, CDR2 YFSETQ. This CDR3 is CASSLPTGGNTGELFF. The CDR3 DNA follows: TGCGCCAGCAGCCTACCGACAGGGGGAAACACCGGGGAGCTGTTTTTT.

The chain carries TRBV6-6 and TRBJ2-7; TRBD1 aligns across 7 bases. V lost 2 bases, J lost 3 bases, and 7 bases stayed unmatched. CDR3 size: 15 residues. Germline V gene lookup returns CDR1 MNHNY and CDR2 SVGAGI (reference sequence). In DNA, the CDR3 is TGTGCCAGCAGTTACCCCAGACAGGGCAGCTACGAGCAGTACTTC. It is translated as CASSYPRQGSYEQYF.

The J gene is TRBJ2-3, the V gene TRBV3-1 (or the pseudogene TRBV3-2); 12 bases match TRBD2. There are 15 residues in the CDR3. V was pared by 6 bases and J by 3 bases, with 4 bases of the junction left unmatched. The germline V gene encodes CDR1 LGHDT and CDR2 YNNKEL (reference sequence). The CDR3, as DNA: TGTGCCAGCAGTCAGACTAGCGGGAGTACAGATACGCAGTATTTT. Amino acid sequence: CASSQTSGSTDTQYF.

This rearrangement joins TRBV29-1 to TRBJ2-1; the match to TRBD1 covers 9 bases. This CDR3 is 13 amino acids long. Germline V gives CDR1 SQVTM, CDR2 ANQGSEA. DNA for the CDR3: TGCAGTGTGACAGGGGGTTCCTACAATGAGCAGTTCTTC. Translated, it gives CSVTGGSYNEQFF.

This clone was detected only once. The J gene is TRBJ2-5, the V gene TRBV28; 8 bases are a match to TRBD1. Germline V gene data show CDR1 as MDHEN and CDR2 as SYDVKM. The CDR3 loop spans 13 amino acids. J was trimmed by 6 bases and V by 3 bases; bases with no gene match: 3. This chain's CDR3 is CASSFSGGQTQYF. CDR3 sequence (DNA): TGTGCCAGCAGTTTCTCAGGGGGCCAGACCCAGTACTTC.

The chain uses TRBV6-5 and TRBJ1-1; D not resolved. V dropped 6 bases and J dropped 1 base, with 9 bases sitting between them. The length of the CDR3 is 13 residues. Germline V CDR1 and CDR2: MNHEY, SVGAGI. CDR3 region: CASRLQTNTEAFF. The DNA for the CDR3 is TGTGCCAGCAGGTTACAGACGAACACTGAAGCTTTCTTT.

The rearrangement links TRBV19 to TRBJ2-1; D call uncertain. The CDR3 extends over 12 amino acids. The V and J ends lost 3 bases and 8 bases respectively, with 8 bases between them. Germline values: CDR1 LNHDA, CDR2 SQIVND (reference sequence). The CDR3 protein is CASSMNGDEQFF. CDR3 sequence (DNA): TGTGCCAGTAGTATGAACGGTGATGAGCAGTTCTTC. Using reference TRBV19 and TRBJ2-1 for the parts outside the CDR3, the full variable domain is DGGITQSPKYLFRKEGQNVTLSCEQNLNHDAMYWYRQDPGQGLRLIYYSQIVNDFQKGDIAEGYSVSREKKESFPLTVTSAQKNPTAFYLCASSMNGDEQFFGPGTRLTVL.

This chain links TRBV10-3 with TRBJ1-1; no reliable D call. There are 15 residues in the CDR3. Germline assignment: CDR1 ENHRY and CDR2 SYGVKD. Trimming took 2 bases from V and 2 from J, leaving 12 bases between them. The CDR3 DNA reads TGTGCCATCAGTGAGCTTTGGGGAGTTAACACTGAAGCTTTCTTT. Its translation is CAISELWGVNTEAFF.

The chain links TRBV7-9 to TRBJ1-4, with 10 bases matching TRBD1. After removal of 8 bases from V and 7 bases from J, the junction contained 10 bases not matched to a gene. CDR3 size: 15 residues. CDR1 SEHNR and CDR2 FQNEAQ come from the germline V gene (reference sequence). The DNA of the CDR3 is TGTGCCAGCGCGCGGGGACAGGGGTGGGTTGAAAAACTGTTTTTT. Its protein is CASARGQGWVEKLFF.

The chain joins TRBV7-6 to TRBJ2-3; 8 bases line up with TRBD2. CDR1 is SGHVS, CDR2 FNYEAQ, per germline. After removal of 2 bases from V and 0 bases from J, the junction contained 7 bases not matched to a gene. The CDR3 covers 17 residues. The CDR3 reads CASSLQGSGTSTDTQYF. The CDR3 DNA sequence: TGTGCCAGCAGCTTACAGGGTAGCGGGACTAGCACAGATACGCAGTATTTT.

The chain joins TRBV2 to TRBJ1-1; 7 bases line up with TRBD1. The trim removed 6 bases at V and 0 bases at J, leaving 1 base unmatched. CDR3 size: 13 residues. CDR1 is SNHLY and CDR2 is FYNNEI in the germline V gene. The CDR3 DNA reads as TGTGCCAGCAGCCAGGGGGTGAACACTGAAGCTTTCTTT. This gives the protein CASSQGVNTEAFF.

The genes are TRBV6-5 and TRBJ1-5, with unresolved D. Trimming removed 2 bases at V and 5 bases at J, with 10 bases between. Germline V gives CDR1 MNHEY, CDR2 SVGAGI. The CDR3 extends over 14 amino acids. The chain's CDR3 is CASSYRGIDQPQHF. The CDR3 nucleotides are TGTGCCAGCAGTTACCGAGGGATCGATCAGCCCCAGCATTTT.

The J gene is TRBJ2-7, the V gene TRBV19; 8 nucleotides agree with TRBD2. The CDR3 consists of 15 residues. Germline CDR1 and CDR2: LNHDA and SQIVND (reference sequence). Losses at the gene ends were 5 bases for V and 1 base for J; bases not matched to a gene: 7. The CDR3 is CASSRSSGSSYEQYF. The CDR3 DNA reads as TGTGCCAGTAGTCGATCGAGCGGGAGTTCCTACGAGCAGTACTTC.

There are a few counts of this clone. The V call is TRBV7-9, the J call TRBJ1-6, with a possible D match to TRBD1 (6 bases). Trimming shortened V by 3 bases and J by 9 bases, and 12 bases separated the two germline ends. The germline gives CDR1 SEHNR, CDR2 FQNEAQ (reference sequence). This CDR3 is built from 14 residues. The CDR3 nucleotides read TGTGCCAGCAGCTTCTACAGGGAGAGTTCACCCCTCCACTTT. Residues: CASSFYRESSPLHF.